Below are 4 T cell receptor beta chains sequenced from a single sample in a study of blood T cell repertoires in COVID-19. Some clones are missing from TCRdb's copy, which holds only in-frame ones; the method was immunoSEQ multiplex PCR. The sample holds about 96,000 clones, roughly 83% seen once. The sample comprised peripheral blood. Receptors originate from a woman aged 55-69 years with acute or convalescent COVID-19.

The rearrangement links TRBV2 to TRBJ1-1; D ambiguous. This CDR3 has 12 residues. Trimming stripped 3 bases from V and 4 bases from J, with 6 bases between. Germline CDR1 is SNHLY and CDR2 is FYNNEI. This chain's CDR3 is CASSDDSTEAFF. CDR3 nucleotides: TGTGCCAGCAGTGATGACTCCACTGAAGCTTTCTTT.

This chain joins TRBV11-2 and TRBJ1-2, with 8 bases identical to TRBD1. The germline V gene has CDR1 SGHAT and CDR2 FQNNGV. CDR3 length equals 13 residues. The trim removed 4 bases at V and 8 bases at J, leaving 6 bases unmatched. CDR3 nucleotide sequence: TGTGCCAGCAGCTACGGACAGGGAGGGGGCTACACCTTC. Amino acid sequence: CASSYGQGGGYTF.

Notes on this clone: This specimen includes other DNA sequences encoding the same CDR3. This CDR3 is CASSFSGGGGTEAFF. The CDR3 DNA is TGTGCCAGCAGCTTTTCTGGGGGAGGTGGGACTGAAGCTTTCTTT. The gene calls are TRBV5-5 and TRBJ1-1, with TRBD1 as a possible D gene (5 bases). Between the trimmed V and J ends, which lost 2 bases and 5 bases, there was a span of 16 bases. This CDR3 spans 15 amino acids. Germline V gene lookup returns CDR1 SGHKS and CDR2 YYEKEE (reference sequence).

V usage is TRBV6-1 and J usage is TRBJ1-4; possible D gene TRBD1, 5 bases. Germline-derived CDR1 and CDR2 are MNHNS and SASEGT. V gave up 2 bases and J gave up 7 bases, with 17 bases separating them. This CDR3 region has 16 residues. The CDR3 here is CASSEIGVSYPEKLFF. In nucleotides, the CDR3 is TGTGCCAGCAGTGAAATAGGGGTTTCTTATCCTGAAAAACTGTTTTTT.